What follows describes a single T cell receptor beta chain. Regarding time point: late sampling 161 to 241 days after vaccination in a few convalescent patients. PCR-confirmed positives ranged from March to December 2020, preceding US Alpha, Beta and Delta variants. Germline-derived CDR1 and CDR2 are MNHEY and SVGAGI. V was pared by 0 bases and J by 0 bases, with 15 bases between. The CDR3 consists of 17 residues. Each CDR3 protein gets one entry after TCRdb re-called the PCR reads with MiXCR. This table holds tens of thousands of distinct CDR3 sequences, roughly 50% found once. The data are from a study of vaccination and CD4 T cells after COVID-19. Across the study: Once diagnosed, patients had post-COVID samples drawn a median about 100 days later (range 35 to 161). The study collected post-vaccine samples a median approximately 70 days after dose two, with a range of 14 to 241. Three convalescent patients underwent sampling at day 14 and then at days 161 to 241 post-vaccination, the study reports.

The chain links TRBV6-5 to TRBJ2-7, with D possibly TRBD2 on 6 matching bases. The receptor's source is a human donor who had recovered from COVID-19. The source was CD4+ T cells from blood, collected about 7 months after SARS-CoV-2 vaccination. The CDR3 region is CASSYSAGQPYSYEQYF. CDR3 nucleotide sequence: TGTGCCAGCAGTTACTCTGCGGGGCAGCCCTACTCCTACGAGCAGTACTTC.